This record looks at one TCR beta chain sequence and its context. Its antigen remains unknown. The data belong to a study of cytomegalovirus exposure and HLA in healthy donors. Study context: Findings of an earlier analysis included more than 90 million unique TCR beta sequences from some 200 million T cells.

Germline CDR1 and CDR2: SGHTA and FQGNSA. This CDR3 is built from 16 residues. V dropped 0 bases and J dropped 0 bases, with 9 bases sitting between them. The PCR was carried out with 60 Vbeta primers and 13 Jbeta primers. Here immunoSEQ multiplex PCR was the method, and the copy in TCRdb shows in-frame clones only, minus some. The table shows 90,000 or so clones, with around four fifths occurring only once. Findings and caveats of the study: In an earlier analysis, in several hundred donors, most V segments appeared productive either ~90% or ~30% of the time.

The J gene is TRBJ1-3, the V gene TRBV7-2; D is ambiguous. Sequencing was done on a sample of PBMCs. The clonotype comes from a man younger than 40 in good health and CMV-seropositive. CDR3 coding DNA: TGTGCCAGCAGCTTAGCCCCACAAACCTCTGGAAACACCATATATTTT. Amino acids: CASSLAPQTSGNTIYF.